Below are 19 T cell receptor beta chains sequenced from a single sample in a study of brain T cells in children with intractable seizures (dated by TCRdb to about 2021). The receptor library was made with the immunoSEQ multiplex PCR assay. TCRdb re-hosts the immuneACCESS table, in-frame sequences only. Its copies lack some clones; in the studies checked, an unresolved V gene accounts for under half of them, and the cause for the rest is not known. The sample table lists under 400,000 clones, over 90% of them with a count of one. Roughly 6% of the sample rests with the top ten. The time point tag for this specimen amounts to: blood from clinic visit 5 months post-surgery; TSC patient then seizure free. Sequencing was performed on peripheral blood, taken more than 4 months after surgery. All receptors come from a boy in the first two years of life with tuberous sclerosis and intractable seizures.

A remark on this clone: An end of the junction differs from the germline gene, which may be a read error. The sample contains more than one DNA sequence encoding this CDR3. The chain has TRBV7-9 and TRBJ2-7; the D is unclear. The CDR3 runs to 12 residues. Germline loops: CDR1 SEHNR, CDR2 FQNEAQ (reference sequence). This CDR3 is CASSGVAYEQYF. As DNA, the CDR3 is TGTGCCAGCAGTGGAGTTGCCTACGAGCAGTACTTT.

V is TRBV7-8 and J is TRBJ1-3, with a possible D match to TRBD1 (5 bases). The CDR3 length is 17 residues. Germline CDR1 SGHVS, CDR2 FQNEAQ. The V gene lost 3 bases and the J gene lost 3 bases, with 18 bases spanning the gap. CDR3 residues: CASSLFPGPKGGNTIYF. In DNA form, the CDR3 reads TGTGCCAGCAGCTTGTTCCCGGGACCTAAGGGTGGAAACACCATATATTTT.

The table lists this clone with a count of one. The chain uses TRBV7-9 and TRBJ1-2, with 7 bases identical to TRBD1. This CDR3 is 14 amino acids long. Germline CDR1 is SEHNR and CDR2 is FQNEAQ (reference sequence). Trimming cost V 7 bases and J 5 bases; bases outside gene matches: 10. This chain's CDR3 is CASIPDRLLYGYTF. Written as DNA, the CDR3 is TGTGCCAGCATCCCGGACAGGCTTTTATATGGCTACACCTTC.

The rearrangement uses TRBV6-2 or TRBV6-3 and TRBJ1-5; TRBD1 matches at 9 bases. This CDR3 has 18 amino acids. With 6 bases clipped from V and 2 bases from J, the junction kept 14 bases outside the gene matches. CDR1 is MNHEY, CDR2 SVGEGT, per germline. The CDR3 reads CASSRDRAAIWGNQPQHF. The CDR3 DNA follows: TGTGCCAGCAGCAGGGACAGGGCGGCAATTTGGGGCAATCAGCCCCAGCATTTT.

The chain links TRBV30 to TRBJ2-7, with D possibly being TRBD1 (5 bases). In germline, CDR1 is GTSNPN, CDR2 SVGIG (reference sequence). The CDR3 has 16 amino acids. V dropped 1 base and J dropped 0 bases, with 16 bases sitting between them. The CDR3 sequence is CAWSGTPQGSSYEQYF. CDR3 DNA sequence: TGTGCCTGGAGTGGAACCCCTCAGGGTTCCTCCTACGAGCAGTACTTC.

The chain combines TRBV28 with TRBJ2-5; no clear D. The V and J ends lost 6 bases and 3 bases respectively, with 8 bases between them. Germline CDR1 is MDHEN and CDR2 is SYDVKM. The CDR3 runs 12 residues. The CDR3 DNA reads TGTGCCAGCAGGCAAGGAAAAGAGACCCAGTACTTC. Its protein is CASRQGKETQYF.

V usage is TRBV9 and J usage is TRBJ1-1, with TRBD1 matching 10 bases. In germline, CDR1 is SGDLS, CDR2 YYNGEE. The CDR3 is 15 residues long. After removal of 0 bases from V and 6 bases from J, the junction contained 5 bases not matched to a gene. CDR3 sequence reads: CASSVGAGQGAEAFF. The CDR3 DNA follows: TGTGCCAGCAGCGTAGGGGCCGGACAGGGGGCTGAAGCTTTCTTT.

The chain is built from TRBV11-2 and TRBJ1-5; D perhaps matches TRBD1 (5 bases). The CDR3 is made up of 15 amino acids. Per the germline V gene, CDR1 is SGHAT and CDR2 is FQNNGV. V was shortened by 3 bases and J by 3 bases, with 12 bases between the two germline ends. The CDR3 reads CASSFSQEINQPQHF. In DNA form, the CDR3 reads TGTGCCAGCAGCTTTTCACAGGAGATCAATCAGCCCCAGCATTTT.

This chain joins TRBV7-3 and TRBJ2-1, with D perhaps matching TRBD2 (5 bases). Germline V gene sequence: CDR1 SGHTA, CDR2 FQGTGA. Trimming pared 2 bases from V and 10 bases from J, leaving 12 bases between. The CDR3 is 13 amino acids. CDR3 nucleotide sequence: TGTGCCAGCAGCTTAGGAGGCTTAGAAGAGCAGTTCTTC. Its translation is CASSLGGLEEQFF.

This sequence joins TRBV28 and TRBJ2-7, with TRBD1 identical over 9 bases. This CDR3 contains 14 residues. The V segment lost 5 bases and the J segment 3 bases; nucleotides outside the gene matches: 5. From germline, CDR1 is MDHEN and CDR2 SYDVKM. The CDR3 spells CASSPGTGSYEQYF. For the CDR3, the DNA is TGTGCCAGCAGTCCCGGGACAGGGAGCTACGAGCAGTACTTC.

The chain carries TRBV9 and TRBJ2-2, with D maybe TRBD2 (6 bases). Trimming removed 1 base from V and 7 bases from J, with 11 bases in between. Germline V lookup: CDR1 SGDLS, CDR2 YYNGEE. This CDR3 region has 14 residues. For the CDR3, the DNA is TGTGCCAGCAGCGTAACCCAGGGAGGCGGGGAGCTGTTTTTT. This codes for CASSVTQGGGELFF.

The chain couples TRBV6-5 to TRBJ1-6; no definite D call. This CDR3 has 13 amino acids. CDR1 is MNHEY, CDR2 SVGAGI, per germline. V was shortened by 6 bases and J by 5 bases, with 8 bases between the two germline ends. CDR3 sequence (DNA): TGTGCCAGCAGACCCCACCATAATTCACCCCTCCACTTT. Encoded protein: CASRPHHNSPLHF.

The J gene is TRBJ1-1, the V gene TRBV5-1; D might be TRBD1 (5 bases). The germline gives CDR1 SGHRS, CDR2 YFSETQ. The germline V and J ends were trimmed by 7 bases and 4 bases, with 20 bases remaining between them. The CDR3 loop spans 15 amino acids. The CDR3 here is CASAGTPSGGTEAFF. The CDR3 nucleotides read TGCGCCAGCGCCGGGACTCCAAGCGGCGGCACTGAAGCTTTCTTT.

The V gene is TRBV30, the J gene TRBJ1-1; no definite D call. From germline, CDR1 is GTSNPN and CDR2 SVGIG (reference sequence). The CDR3 sequence is 13 residues long. The ends were cut back, 0 bases at V and 4 bases at J, with 9 bases in the middle. In DNA, the CDR3 is TGTGCCTGGAGTGTACTAAGAATCACTGAAGCTTTCTTT. It specifies CAWSVLRITEAFF.

The rearrangement joins TRBV7-3 to TRBJ2-1; D perhaps matches TRBD2 (6 bases). Trimming removed 1 base from V and 2 bases from J, with 9 bases in between. This CDR3 spans 15 amino acids. Germline V CDR1 and CDR2: SGHTA, FQGTGA. The chain's CDR3 is CASSLNGGPYNEQFF. CDR3 nucleotide sequence: TGTGCCAGCAGCTTAAACGGGGGTCCCTACAATGAGCAGTTCTTC.

V and J are TRBV11-2 and TRBJ1-1; D gene uncertain. CDR3 size: 13 residues. CDR1 and CDR2 from the germline V gene are SGHAT and FQNNGV. V was clipped by 6 bases and J by 1 base, with 9 bases between them. CDR3 sequence (DNA): TGTGCCAGCAGGAGAGGGCCGAACACTGAAGCTTTCTTT. Amino acids: CASRRGPNTEAFF.

This clone was recorded only once. The chain links TRBV11-2 to TRBJ2-1; 9 bases align to TRBD1. This CDR3 is 16 amino acids long. Germline CDR1 reads SGHAT; CDR2 reads FQNNGV. V shed 5 bases, J shed 4 bases, and the junction held 9 bases outside the gene matches. CDR3 residues: CASSNRRDRAYNEQFF. The CDR3 DNA reads as TGTGCCAGCAGCAACAGACGGGACAGGGCTTACAATGAGCAGTTCTTC.

The genes are TRBV14 and TRBJ1-1; D uncertain. This CDR3 comprises 16 residues. Deletions cut 0 bases from V and 1 base from J, with 12 bases between. Germline V CDR1 and CDR2: SGHDN, FVKESK. CDR3 DNA sequence: TGTGCCAGCAGCCAAGAATTGTCGGTGTGGAACACTGAAGCTTTCTTT. Translated: CASSQELSVWNTEAFF.

V is TRBV4-1 and J is TRBJ2-1; no clear D gene. This CDR3 has 13 residues. The germline V and J ends were trimmed by 4 bases and 7 bases, with 11 bases remaining between them. The germline gives CDR1 MGHRA, CDR2 YSYEKL. CDR3 in amino acids: CASSPSYLNEQFF. CDR3 sequence (DNA): TGCGCCAGCAGCCCCTCGTACCTTAATGAGCAGTTCTTC.